This T cell receptor beta chain came from a study of identical twins. General study points: The models gave estimates that fell short of the out-of-frame TCR alpha sharing seen in monozygotic twins. Zero-insertion findings could be partly confounded by invariant cells (MAIT and iNKT cells). Surplus twin overlap in beta out-of-frame sequences was less pronounced. While abundant cord blood beta clonotypes carried fewer insertions, memory repertoires showed no such pattern.

Germline V gene data show CDR1 as LGHNA and CDR2 as YNFKEQ. Trimming removed 8 bases at V and 1 base at J, with 14 bases between. The length of the CDR3 is 15 residues. This clonotype occurred a few times. Its antigen remains unknown. TCRdb recomputed calls from the 5' RACE reads with MiXCR, one row per CDR3 protein. The data show some 1,600,000 distinct CDR3 sequences, with less than 35% seen just once and over 0.25% held by the top ten. The chain employs TRBV4-2 and TRBJ1-4, with D unclear. Sequencing was done on a sample of cord blood. The TCR sequence derives from a newborn girl in good health. The CDR3 sequence is CASAQKALTNEKLFF. The CDR3 nucleotides are TGTGCCAGCGCTCAGAAGGCCCTAACTAATGAAAAACTGTTTTTT.